This T cell receptor beta chain was obtained from a study of regulatory T cells in long-lasting Graves disease. The CDR3 spans 14 residues. Germline assignment: CDR1 SGHTS and CDR2 YDEGEE. Trimming took 2 bases from V and 3 from J; bases not matched to a gene: 5. Sequencing libraries for TCR beta were prepared with iRepertoire HTBI primers and Arm-PCR of CDR3 regions. Authors' methods: Spanning all samples, the identified segments comprised around 64 TRBV and over 13 TRBJ. Each CDR3 protein gets one entry after TCRdb re-called the multiplex PCR reads with MiXCR. TCRdb's processing, not the authors' own work, is the source of the V and J calls. The table has hundreds of thousands of distinct CDR3 sequences, approximately 22% seen once. Notes on this clonotype: The antigen remains unidentified.

Time point specified: persistent/refractory GD, antithyroid drugs over 5 years with positive TRAb. RNA extracted from PBMCs served as the sequencing template. Study-level results: The study examined only peripheral blood, not thyroid tissue. Persistent disease was associated with favored TRBV28 usage and with favored use of TRBJ1-2 and TRBJ2-5.

The TCR was taken from a female donor with Graves disease. The specimen was peripheral blood mononuclear cells (PBMCs), collected when the disease was refractory, from a patient treated with antithyroid drugs. This chain links TRBV5-8 with TRBJ2-7, with 7 nucleotides matching TRBD1. CDR3 sequence: CASSFRDSNYEQYF. CDR3 nucleotides: TGTGCCAGCAGCTTCCGGGACAGTAACTACGAGCAGTACTTC.